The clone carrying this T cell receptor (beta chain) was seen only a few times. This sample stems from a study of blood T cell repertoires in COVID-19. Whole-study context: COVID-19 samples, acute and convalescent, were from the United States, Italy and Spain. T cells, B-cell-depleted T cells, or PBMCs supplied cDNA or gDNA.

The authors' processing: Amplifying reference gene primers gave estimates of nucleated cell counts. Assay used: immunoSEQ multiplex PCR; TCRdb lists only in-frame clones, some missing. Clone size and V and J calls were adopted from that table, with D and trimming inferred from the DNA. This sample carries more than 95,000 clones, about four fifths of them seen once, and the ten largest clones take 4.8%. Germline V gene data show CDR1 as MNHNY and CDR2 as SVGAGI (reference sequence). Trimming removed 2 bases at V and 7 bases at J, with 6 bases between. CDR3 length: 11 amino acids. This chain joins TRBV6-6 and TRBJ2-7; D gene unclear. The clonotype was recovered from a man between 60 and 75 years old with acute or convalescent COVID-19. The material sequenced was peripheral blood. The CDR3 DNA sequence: TGTGCCAGCAGTTACCTCGGGGAGCAGTACTTC. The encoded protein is CASSYLGEQYF.